These 24 T cell receptor beta chains were all obtained from the same sample, sequenced in a study of cytomegalovirus exposure and HLA in healthy donors (dated by TCRdb to the late 2010s). The library relied on the immunoSEQ multiplex PCR assay. The multiplex PCR relied on a mix of 60 forward primers for TCR Vbeta segments and 13 reverse primers for TCR Jbeta segments. Imported from immuneACCESS, the table was reduced by TCRdb to in-frame sequences with V and J called. These copies leave out some clones; in studies compared against another copy, an unresolved V gene accounts for under half, and the cause of the remainder is not known. For this sample there are about 160,000 clones; 70% to 90% appear just once. The ten largest clones capture approximately 2.3% of the sample. The sample taken for sequencing was PBMCs. These receptors all stem from a man aged 18 to 29 in good health and CMV-seropositive.

Worth noting for this clone: One end of the junction does not line up with germline, which may come from a read error. The chain is built from TRBV30 and TRBJ2-4, with 13 bases lining up with TRBD2. This CDR3 spans 18 amino acids. Germline V gives CDR1 GTSNPN, CDR2 SVGIG (reference sequence). CDR3 sequence: CAWSRGTSGDLAKNSQYF. The CDR3, as DNA: TGTGCCTGGAGCAGGGGGACTAGCGGGGACCTAGCCAAAAACAGTCAGTACTTC.

The chain links TRBV6-1 to TRBJ1-5; the D is unclear. The CDR3 spans 15 residues. Germline lookup yields CDR1 MNHNS and CDR2 SASEGT. V was pared by 3 bases and J by 3 bases, with 12 bases between. This chain's CDR3 is CASSDEGFNNQPQHF. The CDR3 coding sequence is TGTGCCAGCAGTGATGAGGGTTTCAACAATCAGCCCCAGCATTTT.

This chain joins TRBV5-6 and TRBJ2-3, with a possible D match to TRBD2 (5 bases). Germline CDR1 is SGHDT and CDR2 is YYEEEE. This CDR3 is built from 16 residues. V was cut by 1 base and J by 2 bases, with 14 bases left in between. CDR3 coding DNA: TGTGCCAGCAGCTTGCGTCGGGGTAGGGTCACAGATACGCAGTATTTT. Translating it yields CASSLRRGRVTDTQYF.

The chain employs TRBV6-1 and TRBJ1-6; TRBD1 might be the D (5 bases). Germline-derived CDR1 and CDR2 are MNHNS and SASEGT. The CDR3 runs to 15 residues. V shed 3 bases and J shed 10 bases, with 16 bases lying between them. The DNA for the CDR3 is TGTGCCAGCAGTGAGATGCCGGACATACCCTCACCCCTCCACTTT. Protein: CASSEMPDIPSPLHF.

The gene calls are TRBV7-8 and TRBJ2-7, with D possibly TRBD1 on 5 matching bases. The CDR3 has 13 residues. The germline V gene encodes CDR1 SGHVS and CDR2 FQNEAQ. V lost 4 bases, J lost 6 bases, and 13 bases lay in between. Here the CDR3 reads CASSSSQGSEQYF. The DNA of the CDR3 is TGTGCCAGCAGCTCGAGCCAGGGTTCCGAGCAGTACTTC.

This clone was seen a handful of times. The rearrangement uses TRBV21-1 and TRBJ1-5; the D call TRBD1 from the table was never checked on the DNA. TRBV21-1 is a pseudogene segment. This CDR3 is 14 amino acids long. The CDR3 coding sequence is TGTGCCAGCAGCAACTCCAGGCCCAATCAGCCCCAGCATTTT. Amino acids: CASSNSRPNQPQHF.

This clone turned up a few times. This chain uses TRBV2 with TRBJ2-7, with 10 bases matching TRBD1. CDR1 and CDR2 (germline): SNHLY, FYNNEI. J lost 7 bases, V lost 6 bases, and 12 bases had no gene match. The CDR3 sequence is 15 residues long. CDR3 sequence reads: CASRERDRGTMEQYF. The CDR3 DNA reads TGTGCCAGCAGGGAAAGGGACAGGGGCACGATGGAGCAGTACTTC.

This rearrangement joins TRBV14 to TRBJ1-1; a weak D match, TRBD1 (5 bases). The CDR3 covers 14 residues. Trimming took off 4 bases at V and 4 bases at J, with 13 bases between the two ends. Germline CDR1 SGHDN, CDR2 FVKESK. This chain's CDR3 is CASSPLGQGTEAFF. The CDR3 DNA is TGTGCCAGCAGCCCCCTGGGGCAGGGCACTGAAGCTTTCTTT.

J is TRBJ2-1 and V is TRBV25-1; 8 bases are shared with TRBD2. This CDR3 is 14 amino acids long. CDR1 is MGHDK, CDR2 SYGVNS, per germline. The J segment lost 8 bases and the V segment lost 4 bases, leaving 7 bases of the junction unmatched. CDR3 protein: CASSVGLASYEQFF. The DNA of the CDR3 is TGTGCCAGCAGTGTCGGACTAGCATCGTATGAGCAGTTCTTC.

The J gene is TRBJ2-3, the V gene TRBV6-5, with D possibly being TRBD1 (5 bases). Per germline, CDR1 MNHEY and CDR2 SVGAGI. This CDR3 has 14 residues. Trimming took 6 bases from V and 4 from J, leaving 14 bases between them. The CDR3 DNA sequence: TGTGCCAGCAGAGTCGGGTCAGGGTCAGATACGCAGTATTTT. The encoded protein is CASRVGSGSDTQYF.

V and J are TRBV16 and TRBJ1-5, with a possible D match to TRBD1 (6 bases). The V end lost 4 bases, the J end lost 7 bases, and 23 bases lay between the germline ends. The CDR3 length is 17 residues. Per germline, CDR1 KGHSY and CDR2 FQNENV. The CDR3 reads CASSRSVGGAGDQPQHF. The CDR3 nucleotides are TGTGCCAGCAGCCGTTCCGTCGGAGGAGCAGGGGACCAGCCCCAGCATTTT.

This clone appeared a single time. The V gene is TRBV7-3, the J gene TRBJ1-1, with 7 positions matching TRBD1. V gave up 6 bases and J gave up 1 base; unmatched junction bases: 5. CDR1 SGHTA and CDR2 FQGTGA come from the germline V gene. The CDR3 spans 14 residues. CDR3 nucleotides: TGTGCCAGCAGTCCCGGGACAGCGAACACTGAAGCTTTCTTT. The encoded protein is CASSPGTANTEAFF.

The V and J genes are TRBV7-2 and TRBJ1-1, with D possibly being TRBD1 (6 bases). Germline values: CDR1 SGHTA, CDR2 FQGNSA. This CDR3 is built from 14 residues. V lost 5 bases, J lost 1 base, and 11 bases lay in between. CDR3 coding DNA: TGTGCCAGCAGCCGGGAGGGGGGGAACACTGAAGCTTTCTTT. Its translation: CASSREGGNTEAFF.

The V gene is TRBV7-3, the J gene TRBJ2-1, with a weak D call TRBD2 (7 bases). This CDR3 is built from 16 residues. Germline-derived CDR1 and CDR2 are SGHTA and FQGTGA. V was pared by 1 base and J by 7 bases, with 17 bases between. The DNA of the CDR3 is TGTGCCAGCAGCTTAAGGTACGGCGGGGGCCGGAATGAGCAGTTCTTC. Protein sequence: CASSLRYGGGRNEQFF.

In its sample, this clone was seen a few times. This chain joins TRBV7-2 and TRBJ1-2, with 12 bases lining up with TRBD1. Germline loops: CDR1 SGHTA, CDR2 FQGNSA. The CDR3 is 17 residues long. V shed 1 base and J 7 bases; nucleotides not matched to a gene: 10. The CDR3 bases are TGTGCCAGCAGCTTAGATTTTGGGACAGGGGGCCGTAGTGGCTACACCTTC. Its protein is CASSLDFGTGGRSGYTF.

The DNA for the CDR3 is TGTGCCAGCAGTGTCCACCCGTCCGGACAGGGGGACACAGATACGCAGTATTTT. It yields the protein CASSVHPSGQGDTDTQYF. The rearrangement joins TRBV6-1 to TRBJ2-3, with 10 positions matching TRBD1. CDR1 is MNHNS and CDR2 is SASEGT in the germline V gene. This CDR3 contains 18 residues. The V and J ends lost 4 bases and 2 bases, in that order; junction bases with no gene match: 12.

The chain couples TRBV7-2 to TRBJ1-1, with D perhaps TRBD1 (5 bases). This CDR3 has 14 amino acids. The V end lost 5 bases, the J end lost 3 bases, and 13 bases lay between the germline ends. Germline CDR1 is SGHTA and CDR2 is FQGNSA. The CDR3 region is CASSPVGVDTEAFF. CDR3 DNA: TGTGCCAGCAGCCCCGTAGGGGTCGACACTGAAGCTTTCTTT.

The chain is built from TRBV4-1 and TRBJ2-6; D uncertain. Trimming took off 2 bases at V and 2 bases at J, with 16 bases between the two ends. Germline assignment: CDR1 MGHRA and CDR2 YSYEKL. The length of the CDR3 is 18 residues. For the CDR3, the DNA is TGCGCCAGCAGCCAACAAAAACTCACAGTAACTGGGGCCAACGTCCTGACTTTC. Protein sequence: CASSQQKLTVTGANVLTF.

The chain employs TRBV6-6 and TRBJ2-7; 8 bases agree with TRBD1. Trimming removed 6 bases from V and 4 bases from J; junction bases left unmatched: 8. CDR1 is MNHNY and CDR2 is SVGAGI in the germline V gene (reference sequence). The CDR3 is 14 residues long. Here the CDR3 DNA reads TGTGCCAGCAGCGACAGGGGCCCTTCTTACGAGCAGTACTTC. It specifies CASSDRGPSYEQYF.

J is TRBJ2-1 and V is TRBV6-1, with 9 positions matching TRBD2. Germline CDR1 is MNHNS and CDR2 is SASEGT. V trimming: 6 bases; J trimming: 13 bases; junction bases outside the gene matches: 13. The CDR3 sequence is 14 residues long. In DNA, the CDR3 is TGTGCCAGCAGCGCCCAAGTTAGCGGGGGCGGACAGTTCTTC. Translating it yields CASSAQVSGGGQFF.

In its sample, this clone was seen once. A read error may account for a junction end that differs from germline. J is TRBJ2-6 and V is TRBV5-5, with a tentative D call TRBD2 (6 bases). CDR3 length: 20 amino acids. Germline-derived CDR1 and CDR2 are SGHKS and YYEKEE (reference sequence). Written as DNA, the CDR3 is TGTGCCAGCAGCTTGGAGCCTGCGCGGGGTATAATATCTGGGGCCAACGGCCTGACTTTC. This translates into CASSLEPARGIISGANGLTF.

V is TRBV4-3 and J is TRBJ2-4; D unclear. CDR3 length: 14 residues. The germline V and J ends were trimmed by 0 bases and 3 bases, with 6 bases remaining between them. From germline, CDR1 is LGHNA and CDR2 YSLEER. DNA of the CDR3: TGCGCCAGCAGCCAAGAGCGAGTCAAAAACATTCAGTACTTC. This gives the protein CASSQERVKNIQYF.

The chain joins TRBV18 to TRBJ2-1; the match to TRBD2 covers 9 bases. The CDR3 length is 17 residues. V shed 0 bases and J 4 bases; nucleotides not matched to a gene: 7. Germline CDR1 is KGHSH and CDR2 is LQKENI. In nucleotides, the CDR3 is TGTGCCAGCTCACCACCGGGCGGGGGGGCCTTGTACAATGAGCAGTTCTTC. Its protein product is CASSPPGGGALYNEQFF.

This chain links TRBV6-5 with TRBJ2-7; the match to TRBD1 covers 7 bases. Germline values: CDR1 MNHEY, CDR2 SVGAGI. V trimming: 4 bases; J trimming: 3 bases; junction bases outside the gene matches: 9. This CDR3 has 15 residues. CDR3 protein: CASSSSTGQRYEQYF. The CDR3 nucleotides read TGTGCCAGCAGTTCCTCGACAGGGCAACGCTACGAGCAGTACTTC.